This T cell receptor beta chain was observed in a study of shared clonotypes between healthy human individuals. Whole-study results and caveats: Collection of samples was limited to blood; tissue repertoires likely differ. Clonotype sharing among donors, it was expected, would be affected by sequencing depth.

Sorted-subset replicate PCRs used approximately 200 ng of genomic DNA. This amount corresponded to tens of thousands of T cell genomes. The table came from immunoSEQ multiplex PCR; TCRdb's copy has only in-frame clones and leaves some out. The sample includes about 980,000 clones, approximately 76% of them seen just once. The CDR3 runs 15 residues. Germline V gives CDR1 SNHLY, CDR2 FYNNEI. V lost 3 bases and J lost 10, with 16 bases in between. Concerning this clone: The target antigen is unknown.

This sequence joins TRBV2 and TRBJ1-6, with no clear D. The TCR comes from a man between 18 and 35 years old in good health. The sample consisted of memory CD4+ T cells sorted from blood. Specified subset: CD45RA-negative fraction. CDR3 bases: TGTGCCAGCAGTGACGAGGCAGCGTATGGGTCACCCCTCCACTTT. It specifies CASSDEAAYGSPLHF.